Below, 27 T cell receptor beta chains from the same sample are listed, as sequenced in a study of blood T cells in healthy people across ages. Next came a second PCR, run for about 7 to 11 cycles, which used a sample-barcoded 5' primer along with a J-beta primer mix. Using its own MiXCR run on the 5' RACE reads, TCRdb lists one record per CDR3 protein. The sample contains roughly 1,500,000 distinct CDR3 sequences, roughly 30% of which appear only once. The sample taken for sequencing was blood. These receptors originate from a woman aged 30 to 39 in good health.

The J gene is TRBJ2-3, the V gene TRBV20-1; the D gene is possibly TRBD2 (7 bases). Germline values: CDR1 DFQATT, CDR2 SNEGSKA (reference sequence). Trimming took off 3 bases at V and 0 bases at J, with 13 bases between the two ends. This CDR3 contains 15 residues. CDR3 sequence: CSARTGGLSTDTQYF. Here the CDR3 DNA reads TGCAGTGCTAGGACCGGGGGGCTAAGCACAGATACGCAGTATTTT.

This clonotype was observed a few times. In DNA, the CDR3 is TGTGCCAGCAGGACCGGACCCGAATACGAGCAGTACTTC. It specifies CASRTGPEYEQYF. The J gene is TRBJ2-7, the V gene TRBV6-1; D is uncertain. The V end lost 6 bases, the J end lost 4 bases, and 13 bases lay between the germline ends. The length of the CDR3 is 13 residues. Germline V gives CDR1 MNHNS, CDR2 SASEGT.

This clonotype has a count of ten or more. CDR3 sequence reads: CASSQLTSRFKGEQFF. The CDR3 coding sequence is TGTGCCAGCAGCCAGCTGACTAGCAGATTTAAGGGGGAGCAGTTCTTC. J is TRBJ2-1 and V is TRBV3-1, with TRBD2 matching over 7 bases. With V trimmed by 3 bases and J by 10 bases, 15 bases remained unmatched. This CDR3 has 16 amino acids. Germline CDR1 is LGHDT and CDR2 is YNNKEL (reference sequence).

This clonotype was observed a handful of times. This chain joins TRBV10-3 and TRBJ2-3, with D perhaps matching TRBD2 (7 bases). The CDR3 consists of 14 residues. CDR1 and CDR2 from the germline V gene are ENHRY and SYGVKD. The germline V and J ends were trimmed by 4 bases and 6 bases, with 14 bases remaining between them. CDR3: CAISGGGGFDTQYF. As DNA, the CDR3 is TGTGCCATCAGTGGGGGCGGGGGCTTCGATACGCAGTATTTT.

This chain links TRBV7-2 with TRBJ2-7; D may correspond to TRBD1 or TRBD2 (6 bases each). The CDR3 has 15 amino acids. Trimming took off 5 bases at V and 0 bases at J, with 14 bases between the two ends. Germline values: CDR1 SGHTA, CDR2 FQGNSA. CDR3 residues: CASSPRGTFSYEQYF. The CDR3 DNA is TGTGCCAGCAGCCCTAGGGGGACTTTCTCCTACGAGCAGTACTTC.

The V call is TRBV28, the J call TRBJ2-5; D is ambiguous. The end of the DNA aligns better with TRBJ2-7, so the J call may be wrong. Germline V lookup: CDR1 MDHEN, CDR2 SYDVKM. The CDR3 is 17 amino acids. In nucleotides, the CDR3 is TGTGCCAGCAGTGGGATCGGGCGGCGGACCCACCCCTACGAGCAGTACTTC. Translating gives CASSGIGRRTHPYEQYF.

The CDR3 coding sequence is TGTGCCAGCAGCTCCGGGGGGGGACTCGTCCTCACTAATGAAAAACTGTTTTTT. Amino acid sequence: CASSSGGGLVLTNEKLFF. The chain recombines TRBV9 with TRBJ1-4, with a weak D call TRBD1 (5 bases). The CDR3 length is 18 residues. The V and J ends lost 4 bases and 2 bases respectively, with 21 bases between them. Germline CDR1 and CDR2: SGDLS and YYNGEE.

This clonotype was observed a handful of times. This rearrangement joins TRBV20-1 to TRBJ2-1; D is uncertain. Trimming pared 3 bases from V and 4 bases from J, leaving 13 bases between. The CDR3 covers 14 residues. CDR1 is DFQATT and CDR2 is SNEGSKA in the germline V gene (reference sequence). The CDR3 is CSASPPWLYNEQFF. CDR3 nucleotides: TGCAGTGCTAGTCCTCCGTGGCTTTACAATGAGCAGTTCTTC.

This clonotype was seen a handful of times. The chain is built from TRBV7-2 and TRBJ2-1; D is ambiguous. Trimming removed 5 bases at V and 3 bases at J, with 11 bases between. Per the germline V gene, CDR1 is SGHTA and CDR2 is FQGNSA. The length of the CDR3 is 14 residues. The CDR3 loop is CASSLRQDYNEQFF. In DNA, the CDR3 is TGTGCCAGCAGCCTCCGGCAGGACTACAATGAGCAGTTCTTC.

V usage is TRBV15 and J usage is TRBJ2-1; 12 bases are shared with TRBD2. V gave up 5 bases and J gave up 8 bases; unmatched junction bases: 7. Germline values: CDR1 LNHNV, CDR2 YYDKDF (reference sequence). The CDR3 totals 15 residues. CDR3: CATSGLAGRVDEQFF. CDR3 nucleotides: TGTGCCACCAGCGGACTAGCGGGACGAGTGGATGAGCAGTTCTTC.

The chain uses TRBV27 and TRBJ1-4; no definite D call. The ends were cut back, 6 bases at V and 0 bases at J, with 5 bases in the middle. This CDR3 has 13 amino acids. Per germline, CDR1 MNHEY and CDR2 SMNVEV (reference sequence). The CDR3 coding sequence is TGTGCCAGCAGCTATACAACTAATGAAAAACTGTTTTTT. Protein: CASSYTTNEKLFF.

This clonotype has more than one count but fewer than ten. The CDR3 coding sequence is TGTGCCAGCAGTGAACAGGGGGCGCGGAATGAGCAGTTCTTC. Residues: CASSEQGARNEQFF. The rearrangement joins TRBV7-2 to TRBJ2-1; 9 bases match TRBD1. The CDR3 is 14 residues long. After removal of 6 bases from V and 7 bases from J, the junction contained 7 bases not matched to a gene. CDR1 and CDR2 from the germline V gene are SGHTA and FQGNSA.

Comment on this clonotype: One junction end does not reproduce the germline sequence, and a read error may be involved. The V gene is TRBV5-1, the J gene TRBJ1-1, with 10 bases matching TRBD1. This CDR3 contains 16 residues. Germline-derived CDR1 and CDR2 are SGHRS and YFSETQ. The CDR3 DNA sequence: TGCGCCAGCAGCTACCGGGACAGGGGTTTGAACGCTGAAGCTTTCTTT. This gives the protein CASSYRDRGLNAEAFF.

The rearrangement joins TRBV28 to TRBJ2-7; perhaps TRBD1 as D (6 bases). Trimming removed 4 bases from V and 3 bases from J, with 19 bases in between. The germline CDR1 and CDR2 sequences are MDHEN and SYDVKM. The CDR3 is 16 residues long. CDR3 DNA sequence: TGTGCCAGCAGTTCCGCACTCGGGACACCAGACTACGAGCAGTACTTC. Protein: CASSSALGTPDYEQYF.

V usage is TRBV28 and J usage is TRBJ1-5, with D unclear. The CDR3 consists of 15 residues. Looked up from germline, CDR1 is MDHEN and CDR2 is SYDVKM. V was trimmed by 2 bases and J by 7 bases, leaving 15 bases between them. This CDR3 reads CASSLIGQLEQPQHF. CDR3 in DNA: TGTGCCAGCAGTTTAATTGGGCAGCTCGAACAGCCCCAGCATTTT.

The chain has TRBV2 and TRBJ1-5; D may be TRBD1 (5 bases). CDR1 SNHLY and CDR2 FYNNEI come from the germline V gene. The V end was cut by 5 bases, the J end by 3 bases, with 8 bases between. This CDR3 region has 13 residues. CDR3 sequence (DNA): TGTGCCAGCAGTAACAGGCCCAATCAGCCCCAGCATTTT. Translating gives CASSNRPNQPQHF. Drawing the rest from reference TRBV2 and TRBJ1-5, the complete variable domain is EPEVTQTPSHQVTQMGQEVILRCVPISNHLYFYWYRQILGQKVEFLVSFYNNEISEKSEIFDDQFSVERPDGSNFTLKIRSTKLEDSAMYFCASSNRPNQPQHFGDGTRLSIL.

This clonotype was detected a few times. The V and J genes are TRBV13 and TRBJ2-3; D remains ambiguous. This CDR3 has 16 amino acids. V lost 6 bases and J lost 6, with 22 bases in between. Per germline, CDR1 PRHDT and CDR2 FYEKMQ (reference sequence). The CDR3 here is CASSSTRLIMLDTQYF. CDR3 in DNA: TGTGCCAGCAGTTCTACCCGGTTGATAATGCTGGATACGCAGTATTTT.

The V and J genes are TRBV7-3 and TRBJ2-5, with unresolved D. Germline V gene sequence: CDR1 SGHTA, CDR2 FQGTGA. V was cut by 6 bases and J by 4 bases, with 12 bases left in between. CDR3 length: 13 amino acids. CDR3 DNA: TGTGCCAGCAGTTGGGCACAAACAGAGACCCAGTACTTC. This translates into CASSWAQTETQYF.

The genes are TRBV18 and TRBJ2-1, with 8 nucleotides matching TRBD1. Trimming took 4 bases from V and 10 from J; bases not matched to a gene: 12. Germline-derived CDR1 and CDR2 are KGHSH and LQKENI. The CDR3 has 15 residues. CDR3 coding DNA: TGTGCCAGCTCACTCGGGACAGGCCGGGGCGGAGAGCAGTTCTTC. Amino acids: CASSLGTGRGGEQFF.

This chain joins TRBV7-9 and TRBJ1-5; D is undetermined. V lost 1 base, J lost 4 bases, and 8 bases lay in between. Germline V gene lookup returns CDR1 SEHNR and CDR2 FQNEAQ (reference sequence). The CDR3 sequence is 14 residues long. CDR3 residues: CASSLDDGNQPQHF. CDR3 nucleotides: TGTGCCAGCAGCTTAGACGACGGGAATCAGCCCCAGCATTTT. The whole variable domain, remainder taken from reference TRBV7-9 and TRBJ1-5, is DTGVSQNPRHKITKRGQNVTFRCDPISEHNRLYWYRQTLGQGPEFLTYFQNEAQLEKSRLLSDRFSAERPKGSFSTLEIQRTEQGDSAMYLCASSLDDGNQPQHFGDGTRLSIL.

This clonotype was counted only a few times. V usage is TRBV20-1 and J usage is TRBJ2-7; 7 bases are a match to TRBD2. The length of the CDR3 is 13 residues. With 0 bases clipped from V and 6 bases from J, the junction kept 5 bases outside the gene matches. Germline assignment: CDR1 DFQATT and CDR2 SNEGSKA (reference sequence). CDR3 coding DNA: TGCAGTGCTAGAGATCCGGGGGGTGCCGAGCAGTACTTC. Its protein product is CSARDPGGAEQYF.

The chain is built from TRBV20-1 and TRBJ2-1; 10 positions match TRBD2. This CDR3 is 14 amino acids long. The germline V gene has CDR1 DFQATT and CDR2 SNEGSKA (reference sequence). Germline trimming cut 0 bases from V and 9 bases from J; bases unmatched to any gene: 5. For the CDR3, the DNA is TGCAGTGCTAGAGAGGAACTAGCGGGAAGTGAGCAGTTCTTC. Translated, it gives CSAREELAGSEQFF.

The chain couples TRBV11-2 to TRBJ2-7; 8 bases fit TRBD2. J was trimmed by 6 bases and V by 3 bases; bases with no gene match: 10. The length of the CDR3 is 15 residues. Germline V lookup: CDR1 SGHAT, CDR2 FQNNGV. CDR3 coding DNA: TGTGCCAGCAGCTTGAGAGCGGGAGTTAGTGGCGAGCAGTACTTC. Translating it yields CASSLRAGVSGEQYF.

The chain combines TRBV2 with TRBJ1-5, with D possibly matching TRBD1 (5 bases). V was trimmed by 8 bases and J by 3 bases, leaving 17 bases between them. CDR1 and CDR2 (germline): SNHLY, FYNNEI. The CDR3 covers 15 residues. The DNA of the CDR3 is TGTGCCAGCCGGGCAGGGTCCTCGTTCAATCAGCCCCAGCATTTT. Residues: CASRAGSSFNQPQHF.

This clonotype has a handful of counts. The chain is built from TRBV28 and TRBJ2-3; a possible D gene is TRBD1 (6 bases). The germline V and J ends were trimmed by 6 bases and 1 base, with 17 bases remaining between them. This CDR3 is built from 16 residues. Germline lookup yields CDR1 MDHEN and CDR2 SYDVKM. The chain's CDR3 is CASSQRQVDGTDTQYF. CDR3 DNA sequence: TGTGCCAGCAGCCAAAGACAGGTTGATGGCACAGATACGCAGTATTTT.

The V and J genes are TRBV20-1 and TRBJ1-2; D is undetermined. V was shortened by 7 bases and J by 4 bases, with 13 bases between the two germline ends. There are 12 residues in the CDR3. Germline V gives CDR1 DFQATT, CDR2 SNEGSKA (reference sequence). The CDR3 region is CSVRVSSYGYTF. DNA for the CDR3: TGCAGTGTGAGGGTTAGTAGCTATGGCTACACCTTC.

This clonotype was seen a handful of times. V is TRBV10-3 and J is TRBJ2-7; 10 nucleotides align to TRBD1. CDR3 size: 16 residues. Germline V gives CDR1 ENHRY, CDR2 SYGVKD. J was trimmed by 1 base and V by 8 bases; bases with no gene match: 11. The CDR3 sequence: CAIGGGQGFTSYEQYF. The CDR3 nucleotides read TGTGCCATCGGTGGGGGACAGGGGTTCACGTCCTACGAGCAGTACTTC.